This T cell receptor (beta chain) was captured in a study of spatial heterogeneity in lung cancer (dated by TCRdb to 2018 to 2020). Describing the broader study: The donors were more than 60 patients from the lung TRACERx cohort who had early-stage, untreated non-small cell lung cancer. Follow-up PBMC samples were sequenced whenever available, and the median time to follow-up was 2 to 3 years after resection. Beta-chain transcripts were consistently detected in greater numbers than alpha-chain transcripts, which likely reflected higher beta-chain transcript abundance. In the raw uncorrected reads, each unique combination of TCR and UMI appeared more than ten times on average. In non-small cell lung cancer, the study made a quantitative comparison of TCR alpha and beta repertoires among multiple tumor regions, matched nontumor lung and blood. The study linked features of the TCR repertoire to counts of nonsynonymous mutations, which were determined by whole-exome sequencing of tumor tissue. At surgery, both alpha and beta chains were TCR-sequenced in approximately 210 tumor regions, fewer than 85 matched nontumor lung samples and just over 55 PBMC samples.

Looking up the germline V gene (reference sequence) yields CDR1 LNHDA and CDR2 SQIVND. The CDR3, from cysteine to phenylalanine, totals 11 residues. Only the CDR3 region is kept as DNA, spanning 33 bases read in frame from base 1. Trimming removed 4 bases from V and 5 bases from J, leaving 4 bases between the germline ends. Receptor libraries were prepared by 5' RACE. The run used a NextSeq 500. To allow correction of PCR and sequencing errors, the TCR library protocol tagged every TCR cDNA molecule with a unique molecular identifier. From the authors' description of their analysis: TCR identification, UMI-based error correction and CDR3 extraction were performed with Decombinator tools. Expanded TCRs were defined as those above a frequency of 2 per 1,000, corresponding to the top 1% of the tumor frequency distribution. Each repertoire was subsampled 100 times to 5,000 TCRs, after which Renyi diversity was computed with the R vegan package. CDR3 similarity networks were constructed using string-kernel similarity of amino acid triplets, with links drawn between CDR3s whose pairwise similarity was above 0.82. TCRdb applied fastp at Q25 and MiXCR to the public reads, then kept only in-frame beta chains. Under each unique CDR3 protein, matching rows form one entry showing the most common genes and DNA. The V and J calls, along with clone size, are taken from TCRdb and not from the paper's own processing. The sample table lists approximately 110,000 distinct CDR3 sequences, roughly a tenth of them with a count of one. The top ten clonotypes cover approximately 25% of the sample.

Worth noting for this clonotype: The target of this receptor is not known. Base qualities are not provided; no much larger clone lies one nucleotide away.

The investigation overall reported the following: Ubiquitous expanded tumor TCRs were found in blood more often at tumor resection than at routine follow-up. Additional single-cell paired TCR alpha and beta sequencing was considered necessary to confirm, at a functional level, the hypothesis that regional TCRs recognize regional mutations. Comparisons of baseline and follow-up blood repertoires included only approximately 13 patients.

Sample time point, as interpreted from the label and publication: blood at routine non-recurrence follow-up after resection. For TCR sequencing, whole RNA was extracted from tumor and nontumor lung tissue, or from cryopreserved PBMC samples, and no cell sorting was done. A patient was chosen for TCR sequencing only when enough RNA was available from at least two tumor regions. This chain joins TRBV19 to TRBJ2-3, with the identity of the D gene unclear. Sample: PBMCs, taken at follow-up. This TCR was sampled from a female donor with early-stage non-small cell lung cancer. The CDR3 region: CASSKEDTQYF. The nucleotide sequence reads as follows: TGTGCCAGTAGTAAGGAAGATACGCAGTATTTT.